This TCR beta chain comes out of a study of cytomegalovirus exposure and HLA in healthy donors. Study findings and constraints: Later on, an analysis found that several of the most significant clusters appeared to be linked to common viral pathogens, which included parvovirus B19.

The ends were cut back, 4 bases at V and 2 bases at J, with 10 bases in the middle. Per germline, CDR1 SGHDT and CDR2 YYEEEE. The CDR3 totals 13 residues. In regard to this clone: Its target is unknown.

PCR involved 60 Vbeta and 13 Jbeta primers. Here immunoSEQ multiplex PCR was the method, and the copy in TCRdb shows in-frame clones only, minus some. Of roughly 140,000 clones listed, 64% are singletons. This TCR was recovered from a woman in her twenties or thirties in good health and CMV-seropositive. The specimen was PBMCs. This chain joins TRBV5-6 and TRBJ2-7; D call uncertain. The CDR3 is CASSLKSPYEQYF. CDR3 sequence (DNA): TGTGCCAGCAGCCTGAAGAGTCCCTACGAGCAGTACTTC. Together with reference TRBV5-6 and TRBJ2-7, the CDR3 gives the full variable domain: DAGVTQSPTHLIKTRGQQVTLRCSPKSGHDTVSWYQQALGQGPQFIFQYYEEEERQRGNFPDRFSGHQFPNYSSELNVNALLLGDSALYLCASSLKSPYEQYFGPGTRLTVT.